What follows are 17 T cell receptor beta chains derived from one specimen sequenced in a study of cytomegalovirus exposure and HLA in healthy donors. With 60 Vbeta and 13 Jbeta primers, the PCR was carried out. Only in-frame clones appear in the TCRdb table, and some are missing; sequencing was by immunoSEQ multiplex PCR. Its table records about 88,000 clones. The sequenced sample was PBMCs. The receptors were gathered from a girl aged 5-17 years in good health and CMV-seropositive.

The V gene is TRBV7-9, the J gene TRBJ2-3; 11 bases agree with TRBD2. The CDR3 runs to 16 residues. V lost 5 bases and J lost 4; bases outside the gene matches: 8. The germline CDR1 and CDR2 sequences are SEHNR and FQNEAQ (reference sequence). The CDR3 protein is CASSGISGGVSDTQYF. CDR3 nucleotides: TGTGCCAGCAGCGGAATTAGCGGGGGGGTCTCAGATACGCAGTATTTT.

The CDR3 spells CATSSFRNEQFF. CDR3 nucleotides: TGTGCCACCAGCAGCTTCAGGAATGAGCAGTTCTTC. The chain carries TRBV15 and TRBJ2-1, with unresolved D. The germline V gene encodes CDR1 LNHNV and CDR2 YYDKDF (reference sequence). This CDR3 spans 12 amino acids. Trimming cost V 3 bases and J 7 bases, with 7 bases left between them.

CDR3 residues: CASSLTSGYEQYF. Written as DNA, the CDR3 is TGTGCCAGCAGTTTAACTAGCGGGTACGAGCAGTACTTC. The chain carries TRBV2 and TRBJ2-7; 9 bases map to TRBD2. The V gene end was trimmed by 5 bases and the J gene end by 4 bases; junction bases not matched to a gene: 3. This CDR3 has 13 amino acids. Germline V lookup: CDR1 SNHLY, CDR2 FYNNEI.

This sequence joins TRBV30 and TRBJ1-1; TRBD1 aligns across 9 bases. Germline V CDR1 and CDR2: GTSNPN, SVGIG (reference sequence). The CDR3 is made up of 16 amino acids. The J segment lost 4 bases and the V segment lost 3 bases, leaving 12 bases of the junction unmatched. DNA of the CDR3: TGTGCCTGGAGATATAAACCGGGACAGGGTTCCACTGAAGCTTTCTTT. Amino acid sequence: CAWRYKPGQGSTEAFF. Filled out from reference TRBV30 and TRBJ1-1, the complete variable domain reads SQTIHQWPATLVQPVGSPLSLECTVEGTSNPNLYWYRQAAGRGLQLLFYSVGIGQISSEVPQNLSASRPQDRQFILSSKKLLLSDSGFYLCAWRYKPGQGSTEAFFGQGTRLTVV.

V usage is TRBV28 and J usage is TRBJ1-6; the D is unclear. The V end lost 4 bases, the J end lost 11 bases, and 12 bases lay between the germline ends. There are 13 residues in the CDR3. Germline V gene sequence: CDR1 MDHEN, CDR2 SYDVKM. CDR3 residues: CASSSDGRAPLHF. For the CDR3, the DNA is TGTGCCAGCAGTTCTGATGGGCGCGCACCCCTCCACTTT.

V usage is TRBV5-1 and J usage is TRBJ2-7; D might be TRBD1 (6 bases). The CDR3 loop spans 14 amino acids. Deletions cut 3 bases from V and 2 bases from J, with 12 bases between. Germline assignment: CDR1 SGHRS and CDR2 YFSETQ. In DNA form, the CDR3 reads TGCGCCAGCAGCTCGACAGGTTCCCCCTACGAGCAGTACTTC. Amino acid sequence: CASSSTGSPYEQYF.

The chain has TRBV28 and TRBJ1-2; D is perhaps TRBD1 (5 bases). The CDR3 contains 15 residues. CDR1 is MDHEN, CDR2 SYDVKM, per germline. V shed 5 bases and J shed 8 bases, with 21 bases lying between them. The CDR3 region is CASSRGGALEEGYTF. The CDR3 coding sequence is TGTGCCAGCAGTAGGGGCGGGGCCCTTGAGGAAGGCTACACCTTC.

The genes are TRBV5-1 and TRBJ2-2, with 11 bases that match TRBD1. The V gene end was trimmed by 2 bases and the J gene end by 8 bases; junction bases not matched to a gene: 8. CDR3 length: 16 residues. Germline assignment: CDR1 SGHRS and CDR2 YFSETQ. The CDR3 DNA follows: TGCGCCAGCAGCTTCTGGACAGGGGGCGAACCGGGGGAGCTGTTTTTT. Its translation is CASSFWTGGEPGELFF.

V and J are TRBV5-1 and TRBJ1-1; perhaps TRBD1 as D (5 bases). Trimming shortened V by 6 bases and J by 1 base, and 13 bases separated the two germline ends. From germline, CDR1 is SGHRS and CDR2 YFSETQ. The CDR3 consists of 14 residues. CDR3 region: CASKGDRPNTEAFF. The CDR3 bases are TGCGCCAGCAAGGGCGACAGACCGAACACTGAAGCTTTCTTT.

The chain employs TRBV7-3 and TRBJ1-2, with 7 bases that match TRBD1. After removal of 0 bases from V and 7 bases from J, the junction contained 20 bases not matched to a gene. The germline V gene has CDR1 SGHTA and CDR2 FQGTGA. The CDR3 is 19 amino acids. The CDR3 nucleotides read TGTGCCAGCAGCTTAACCAGCCGTTGTTGGGACAGCGAGGACTGTGGCTACACCTTC. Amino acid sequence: CASSLTSRCWDSEDCGYTF.

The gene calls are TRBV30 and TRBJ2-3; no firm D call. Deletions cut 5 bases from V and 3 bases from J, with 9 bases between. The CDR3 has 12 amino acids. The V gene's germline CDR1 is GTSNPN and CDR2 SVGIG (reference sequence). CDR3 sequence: CAWGLGTDTQYF. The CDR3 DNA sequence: TGTGCCTGGGGGCTTGGGACAGATACGCAGTATTTT.

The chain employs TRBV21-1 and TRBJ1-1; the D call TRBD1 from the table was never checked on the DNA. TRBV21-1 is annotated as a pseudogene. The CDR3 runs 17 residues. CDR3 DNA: TGTGCCAGCAGCAAATGGACAGGGACTCTCATGAACACTGAAGCTTTCTTT. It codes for CASSKWTGTLMNTEAFF.

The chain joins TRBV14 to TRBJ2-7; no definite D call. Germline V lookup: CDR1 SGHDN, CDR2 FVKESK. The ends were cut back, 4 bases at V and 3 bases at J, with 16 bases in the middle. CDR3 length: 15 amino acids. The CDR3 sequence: CASSPVVAEDYEQYF. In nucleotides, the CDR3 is TGTGCCAGCAGCCCCGTAGTGGCAGAGGACTACGAGCAGTACTTC. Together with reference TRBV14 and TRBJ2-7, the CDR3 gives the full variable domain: EAGVTQFPSHSVIEKGQTVTLRCDPISGHDNLYWYRRVMGKEIKFLLHFVKESKQDESGMPNNRFLAERTGGTYSTLKVQPAELEDSGVYFCASSPVVAEDYEQYFGPGTRLTVT.

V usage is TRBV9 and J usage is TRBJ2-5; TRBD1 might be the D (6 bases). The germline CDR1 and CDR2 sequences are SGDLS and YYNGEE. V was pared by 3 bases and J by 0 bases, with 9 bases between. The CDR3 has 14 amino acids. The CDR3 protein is CASSATGYQETQYF. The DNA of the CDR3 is TGTGCCAGCAGCGCCACAGGGTACCAAGAGACCCAGTACTTC.

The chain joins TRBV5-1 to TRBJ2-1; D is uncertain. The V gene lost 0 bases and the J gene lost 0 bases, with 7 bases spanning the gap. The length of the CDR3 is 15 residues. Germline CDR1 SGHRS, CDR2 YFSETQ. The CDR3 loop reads CASSLDANSYNEQFF. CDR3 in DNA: TGCGCCAGCAGCTTGGACGCGAACTCCTACAATGAGCAGTTCTTC.

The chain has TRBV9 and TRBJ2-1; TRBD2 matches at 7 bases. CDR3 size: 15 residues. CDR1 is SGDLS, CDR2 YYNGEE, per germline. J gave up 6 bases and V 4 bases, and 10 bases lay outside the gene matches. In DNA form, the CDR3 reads TGTGCCAGCAGCCCCCCGGGAGGTGCGGTCAATGAGCAGTTCTTC. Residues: CASSPPGGAVNEQFF. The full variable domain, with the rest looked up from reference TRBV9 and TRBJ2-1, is DSGVTQTPKHLITATGQRVTLRCSPRSGDLSVYWYQQSLDQGLQFLIQYYNGEERAKGNILERFSAQQFPDLHSELNLSSLELGDSALYFCASSPPGGAVNEQFFGPGTRLTVL.

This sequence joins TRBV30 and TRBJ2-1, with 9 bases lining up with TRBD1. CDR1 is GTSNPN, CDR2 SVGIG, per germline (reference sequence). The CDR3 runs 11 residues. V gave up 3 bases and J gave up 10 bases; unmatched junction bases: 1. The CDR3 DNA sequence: TGTGCCTGGAGGGACAGGGGCGAGCAGTTCTTC. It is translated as CAWRDRGEQFF.